The next 5 T cell receptor beta chains were all read from a single sample in a study of blood T cell repertoires in COVID-19. Profiled with immunoSEQ multiplex PCR; TCRdb holds only in-frame clones, not every one. Of about 94,000 clones listed, 80% are singletons. The sequenced sample was peripheral blood. The source of these receptors is a woman older than 75 with acute or convalescent COVID-19.

This sequence joins TRBV5-1 and TRBJ2-5, with 9 positions matching TRBD2. The junction had 11 bases not matched to a gene; V was cut back by 4 bases and J by 1 base. The CDR3 spans 17 residues. Germline CDR1 reads SGHRS; CDR2 reads YFSETQ. DNA for the CDR3: TGCGCCAGCAGCCCCGGGGGAACTAGCGGGCCCCAAGAGACCCAGTACTTC. It translates to CASSPGGTSGPQETQYF. The variable domain in full, completed from reference TRBV5-1 and TRBJ2-5, reads KAGVTQTPRYLIKTRGQQVTLSCSPISGHRSVSWYQQTPGQGLQFLFEYFSETQRNKGNFPGRFSGRQFSNSRSEMNVSTLELGDSALYLCASSPGGTSGPQETQYFGPGTRLLVL.

The sample holds a few counts of this clone. The chain employs TRBV15 and TRBJ1-1, with D maybe TRBD1 (5 bases). The V end was cut by 0 bases, the J end by 4 bases, with 12 bases between. From germline, CDR1 is LNHNV and CDR2 YYDKDF (reference sequence). The CDR3 runs to 15 residues. The CDR3 DNA is TGTGCCACCAGCAGAGATCGGGGGGGAGGCACTGAAGCTTTCTTT. Translation: CATSRDRGGGTEAFF.

This clone was observed a single time. V and J are TRBV15 and TRBJ2-3, with D unclear. This CDR3 spans 16 amino acids. Trimming left V 0 bases short and J 6 bases short, with 16 bases between. CDR1 is LNHNV, CDR2 YYDKDF, per germline (reference sequence). CDR3 nucleotide sequence: TGTGCCACCAGCAGAGATGGGTTTACAGAATGGGATACGCAGTATTTT. Its protein product is CATSRDGFTEWDTQYF.

This clone was observed a single time. The chain has TRBV24-1 and TRBJ2-1; TRBD2 agrees at 8 bases. CDR1 is KGHDR and CDR2 is SFDVKD in the germline V gene. The CDR3 runs to 17 residues. V gave up 3 bases and J gave up 3 bases; unmatched junction bases: 9. The CDR3 region is CATSDRGGSGDYNEQFF. DNA for the CDR3: TGTGCCACCAGTGATCGGGGGGGTAGCGGGGACTACAATGAGCAGTTCTTC.

This clone has only one observation. This chain links TRBV7-3 with TRBJ2-2; maybe TRBD2 (6 bases). Deletions cut 4 bases from V and 6 bases from J, with 9 bases between. This CDR3 comprises 13 residues. Germline V lookup: CDR1 SGHTA, CDR2 FQGTGA. The CDR3 loop reads CASSWGLSGELFF. The CDR3 DNA sequence: TGTGCCAGCAGCTGGGGACTCTCCGGGGAGCTGTTTTTT.